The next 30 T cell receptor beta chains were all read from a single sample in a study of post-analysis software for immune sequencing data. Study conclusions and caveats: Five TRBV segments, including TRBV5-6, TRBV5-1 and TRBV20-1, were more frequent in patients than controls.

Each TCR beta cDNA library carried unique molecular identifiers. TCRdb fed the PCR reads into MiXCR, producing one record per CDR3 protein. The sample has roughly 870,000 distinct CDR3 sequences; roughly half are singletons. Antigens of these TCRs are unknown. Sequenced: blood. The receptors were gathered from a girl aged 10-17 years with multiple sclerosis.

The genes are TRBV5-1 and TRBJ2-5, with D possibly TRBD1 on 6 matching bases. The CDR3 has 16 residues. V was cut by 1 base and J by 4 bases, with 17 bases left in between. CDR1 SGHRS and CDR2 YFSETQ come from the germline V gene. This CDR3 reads CASSLSGGITGETQYF. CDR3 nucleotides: TGCGCCAGCAGCTTGTCTGGGGGCATTACGGGAGAGACCCAGTACTTC.

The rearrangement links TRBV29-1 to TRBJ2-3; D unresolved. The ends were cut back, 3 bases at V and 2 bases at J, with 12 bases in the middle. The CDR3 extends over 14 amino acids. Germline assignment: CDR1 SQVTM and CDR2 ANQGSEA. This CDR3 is CSVDAASNTDTQYF. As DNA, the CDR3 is TGCAGCGTTGATGCAGCTTCAAACACAGATACGCAGTATTTT.

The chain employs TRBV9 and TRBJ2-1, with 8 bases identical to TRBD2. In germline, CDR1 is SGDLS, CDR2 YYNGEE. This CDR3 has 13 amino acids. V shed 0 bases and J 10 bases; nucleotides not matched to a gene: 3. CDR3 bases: TGTGCCAGCAGCGTAGTTTCGGGAGGGGAGCAGTTCTTC. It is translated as CASSVVSGGEQFF.

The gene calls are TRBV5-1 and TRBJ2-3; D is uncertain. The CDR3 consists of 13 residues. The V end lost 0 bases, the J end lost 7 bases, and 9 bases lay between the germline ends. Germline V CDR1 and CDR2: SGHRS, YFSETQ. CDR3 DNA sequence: TGCGCCAGCAGCTTGGTCGGTCAGAATACGCAGTATTTT. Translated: CASSLVGQNTQYF.

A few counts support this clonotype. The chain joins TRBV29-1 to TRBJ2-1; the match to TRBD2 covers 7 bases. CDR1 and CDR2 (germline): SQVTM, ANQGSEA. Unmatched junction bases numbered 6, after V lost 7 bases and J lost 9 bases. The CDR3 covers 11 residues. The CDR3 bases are TGCAGCGACCGACTAGCCAGTGAGCAGTTCTTC. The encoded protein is CSDRLASEQFF.

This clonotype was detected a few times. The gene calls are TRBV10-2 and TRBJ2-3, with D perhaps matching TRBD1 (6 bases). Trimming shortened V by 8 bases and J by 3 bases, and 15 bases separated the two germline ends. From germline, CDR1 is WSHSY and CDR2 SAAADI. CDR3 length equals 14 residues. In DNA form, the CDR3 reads TGCGCCAGCTTGAGGGGGATAGGGACAGATACGCAGTATTTT. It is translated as CASLRGIGTDTQYF.

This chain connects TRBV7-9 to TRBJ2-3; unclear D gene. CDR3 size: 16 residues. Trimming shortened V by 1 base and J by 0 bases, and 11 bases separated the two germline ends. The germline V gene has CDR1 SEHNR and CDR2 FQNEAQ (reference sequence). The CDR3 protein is CASSLVHLTSTDTQYF. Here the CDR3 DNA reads TGTGCCAGCAGCTTAGTACATTTAACTAGCACAGATACGCAGTATTTT.

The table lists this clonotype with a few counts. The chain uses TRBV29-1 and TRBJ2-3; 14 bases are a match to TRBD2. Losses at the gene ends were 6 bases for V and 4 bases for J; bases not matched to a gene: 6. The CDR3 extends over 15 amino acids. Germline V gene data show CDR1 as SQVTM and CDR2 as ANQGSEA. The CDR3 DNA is TGCAGCGTCCCGGGGACTAGCGGGAGTGCAGATACGCAGTATTTT. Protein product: CSVPGTSGSADTQYF.

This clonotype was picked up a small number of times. CDR3 in amino acids: CASTENGIKGYNEQFF. Written as DNA, the CDR3 is TGCGCCAGCACTGAAAACGGAATAAAGGGCTACAATGAGCAGTTCTTC. The chain uses TRBV10-2 and TRBJ2-1; D is undetermined. The CDR3 totals 16 residues. Trimming removed 7 bases from V and 3 bases from J, with 19 bases in between. Per the germline V gene, CDR1 is WSHSY and CDR2 is SAAADI.

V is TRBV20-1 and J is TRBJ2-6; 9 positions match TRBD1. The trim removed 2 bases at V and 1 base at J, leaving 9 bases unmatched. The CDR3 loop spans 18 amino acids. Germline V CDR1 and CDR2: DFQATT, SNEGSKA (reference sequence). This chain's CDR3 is CSARPPTGGGSGANVLTF. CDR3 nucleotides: TGCAGTGCTAGACCCCCTACAGGGGGCGGTTCTGGGGCCAACGTCCTGACTTTC.

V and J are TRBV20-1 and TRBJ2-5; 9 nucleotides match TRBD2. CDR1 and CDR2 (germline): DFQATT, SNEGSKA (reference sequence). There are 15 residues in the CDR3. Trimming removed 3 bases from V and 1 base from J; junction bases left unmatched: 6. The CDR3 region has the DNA TGCAGTGCTAGTCTGCCTAGCGGGATCCAAGAGACCCAGTACTTC. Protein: CSASLPSGIQETQYF.

CDR3 DNA sequence: TGTGCCAGCAGCGTAGACCTAGCGTCCTACGAGCAGTACTTC. This codes for CASSVDLASYEQYF. The gene calls are TRBV9 and TRBJ2-7, with D possibly matching TRBD2 (6 bases). With 0 bases removed from V and 1 base from J, the gap between germline ends came to 8 bases. CDR1 SGDLS and CDR2 YYNGEE come from the germline V gene. This CDR3 has 14 amino acids.

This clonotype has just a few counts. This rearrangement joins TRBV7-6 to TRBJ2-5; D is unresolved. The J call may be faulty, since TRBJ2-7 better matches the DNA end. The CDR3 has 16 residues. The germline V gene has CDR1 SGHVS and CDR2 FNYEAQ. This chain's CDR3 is CASSLLGPTQPHEQYF. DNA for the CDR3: TGTGCCAGCAGCTTACTAGGCCCGACCCAACCCCACGAGCAGTACTTC.

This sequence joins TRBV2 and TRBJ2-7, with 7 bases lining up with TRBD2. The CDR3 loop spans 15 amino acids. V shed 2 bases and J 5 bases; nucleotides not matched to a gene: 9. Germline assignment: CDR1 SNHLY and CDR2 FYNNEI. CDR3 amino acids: CASSERLATIHEQYF. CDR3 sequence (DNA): TGTGCCAGCAGTGAAAGACTAGCTACAATCCACGAGCAGTACTTC.

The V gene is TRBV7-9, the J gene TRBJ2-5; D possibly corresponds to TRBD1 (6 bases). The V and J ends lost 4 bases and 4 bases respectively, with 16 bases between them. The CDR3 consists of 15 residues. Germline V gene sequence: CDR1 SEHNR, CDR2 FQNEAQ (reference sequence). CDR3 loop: CASSSPTGPRETQYF. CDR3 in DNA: TGTGCCAGCAGCTCCCCGACAGGCCCAAGAGAGACCCAGTACTTC.

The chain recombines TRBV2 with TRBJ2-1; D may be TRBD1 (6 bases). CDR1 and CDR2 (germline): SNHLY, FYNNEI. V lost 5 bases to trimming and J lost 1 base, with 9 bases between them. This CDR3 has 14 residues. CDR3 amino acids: CASSIRGSYNEQFF. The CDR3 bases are TGTGCCAGCAGTATCAGGGGTTCCTACAATGAGCAGTTCTTC.

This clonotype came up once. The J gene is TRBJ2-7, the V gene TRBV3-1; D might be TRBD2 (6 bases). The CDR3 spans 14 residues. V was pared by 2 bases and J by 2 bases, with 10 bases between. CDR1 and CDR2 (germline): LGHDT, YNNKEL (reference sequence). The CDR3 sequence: CASSQRGTPYEQYF. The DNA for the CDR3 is TGTGCCAGCAGCCAACGCGGGACCCCCTACGAGCAGTACTTC.

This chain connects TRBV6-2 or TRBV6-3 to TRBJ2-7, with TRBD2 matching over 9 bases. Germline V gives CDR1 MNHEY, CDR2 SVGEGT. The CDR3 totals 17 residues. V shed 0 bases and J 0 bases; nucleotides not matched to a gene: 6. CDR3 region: CASSYSSGGSSSYEQYF. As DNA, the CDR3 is TGTGCCAGCAGTTACTCAAGCGGGGGGTCGAGCTCCTACGAGCAGTACTTC.

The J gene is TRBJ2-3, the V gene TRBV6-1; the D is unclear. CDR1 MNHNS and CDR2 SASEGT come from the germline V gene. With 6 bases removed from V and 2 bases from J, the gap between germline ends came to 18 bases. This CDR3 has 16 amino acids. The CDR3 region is CASSSRVGSFTDTQYF. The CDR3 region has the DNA TGTGCCAGCAGCTCACGGGTAGGGTCCTTCACAGATACGCAGTATTTT.

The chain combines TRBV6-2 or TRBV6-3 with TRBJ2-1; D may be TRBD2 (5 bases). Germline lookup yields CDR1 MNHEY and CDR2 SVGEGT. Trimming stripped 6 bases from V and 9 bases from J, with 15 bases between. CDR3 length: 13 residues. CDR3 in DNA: TGTGCCAGCAGGTCACAAGGACTCCCTGAGCAGTTCTTC. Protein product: CASRSQGLPEQFF.

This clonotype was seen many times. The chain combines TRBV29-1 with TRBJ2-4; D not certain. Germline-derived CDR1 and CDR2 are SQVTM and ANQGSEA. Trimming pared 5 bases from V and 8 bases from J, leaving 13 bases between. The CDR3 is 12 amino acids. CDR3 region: CSVSPSGYIQYF. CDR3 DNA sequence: TGCAGCGTTTCCCCATCGGGTTACATTCAGTACTTC. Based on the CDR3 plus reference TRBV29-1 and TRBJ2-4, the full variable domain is SAVISQKPSRDICQRGTSLTIQCQVDSQVTMMFWYRQQPGQSLTLIATANQGSEATYESGFVIDKFPISRPNLTFSTLTVSNMSPEDSSIYLCSVSPSGYIQYFGAGTRLSVL.

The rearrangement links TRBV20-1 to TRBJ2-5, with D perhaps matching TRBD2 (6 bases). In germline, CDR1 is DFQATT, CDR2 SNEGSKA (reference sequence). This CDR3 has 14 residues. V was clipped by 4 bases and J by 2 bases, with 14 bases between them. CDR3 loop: CSANLVGGQETQYF. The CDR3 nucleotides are TGCAGTGCTAATTTAGTGGGGGGACAAGAGACCCAGTACTTC.

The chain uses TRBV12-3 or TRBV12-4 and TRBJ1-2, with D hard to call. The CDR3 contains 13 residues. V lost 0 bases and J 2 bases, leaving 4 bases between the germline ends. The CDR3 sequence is CASSLARNYGYTF. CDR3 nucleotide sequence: TGTGCCAGCAGTTTAGCTAGAAACTATGGCTACACCTTC.

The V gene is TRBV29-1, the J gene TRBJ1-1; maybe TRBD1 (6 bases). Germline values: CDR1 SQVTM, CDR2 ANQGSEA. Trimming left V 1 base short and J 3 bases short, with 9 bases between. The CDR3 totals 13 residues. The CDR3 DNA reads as TGCAGCGTTGAAGCAAGGACAGACACTGAAGCTTTCTTT. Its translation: CSVEARTDTEAFF.

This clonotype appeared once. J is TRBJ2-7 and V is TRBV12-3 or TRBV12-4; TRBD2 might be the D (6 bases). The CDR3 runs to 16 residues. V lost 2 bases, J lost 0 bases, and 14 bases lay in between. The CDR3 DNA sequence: TGTGCCAGCAGTTTACTTGTTCGTAGCGGCTCCTACGAGCAGTACTTC. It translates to CASSLLVRSGSYEQYF.

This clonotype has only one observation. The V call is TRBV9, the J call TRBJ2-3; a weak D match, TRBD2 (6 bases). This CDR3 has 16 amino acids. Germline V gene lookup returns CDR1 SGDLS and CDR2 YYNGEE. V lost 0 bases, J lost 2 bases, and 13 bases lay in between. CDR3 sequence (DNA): TGTGCCAGCAGCGTAGAGGAGGGGCTCTACACAGATACGCAGTATTTT. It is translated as CASSVEEGLYTDTQYF.

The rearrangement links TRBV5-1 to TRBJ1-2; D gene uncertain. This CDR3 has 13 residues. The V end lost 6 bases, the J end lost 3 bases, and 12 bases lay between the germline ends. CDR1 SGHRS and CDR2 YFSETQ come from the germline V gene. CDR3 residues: CASTLGGDYGYTF. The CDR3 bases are TGCGCCAGCACCCTGGGAGGCGACTATGGCTACACCTTC.

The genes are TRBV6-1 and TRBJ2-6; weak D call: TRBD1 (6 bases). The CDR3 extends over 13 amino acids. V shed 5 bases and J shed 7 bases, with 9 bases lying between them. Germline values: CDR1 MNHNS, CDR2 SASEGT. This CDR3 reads CASSHREANVLTF. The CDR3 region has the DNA TGTGCCAGCAGTCACAGGGAAGCCAACGTCCTGACTTTC.

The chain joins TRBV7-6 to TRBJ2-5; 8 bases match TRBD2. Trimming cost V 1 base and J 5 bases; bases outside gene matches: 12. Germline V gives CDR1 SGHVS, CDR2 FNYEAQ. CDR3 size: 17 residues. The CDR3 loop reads CASSLVLRGARMETQYF. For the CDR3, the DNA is TGTGCCAGCAGCTTAGTTTTGCGGGGGGCTAGGATGGAGACCCAGTACTTC.

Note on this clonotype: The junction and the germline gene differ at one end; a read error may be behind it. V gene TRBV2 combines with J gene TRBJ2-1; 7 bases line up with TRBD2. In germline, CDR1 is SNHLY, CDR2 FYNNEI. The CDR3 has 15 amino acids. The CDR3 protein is CASLAGRALSNEQFF. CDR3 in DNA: TGCGCCAGCTTGGCGGGGAGGGCCCTGTCCAATGAGCAGTTCTTC.